This T cell receptor beta chain was sequenced during a study of Ad26.COV2.S vaccination and SARS-CoV-2 variants. About the research overall: The COV1001 Ad26.COV2.S trial arm included the donor. Ad26.COV2.S, an intramuscular injection, was given once or twice 56 days apart. Whole-study results and caveats: The placebo group had lower spike-specific TCR breadth than the vaccine recipients did. Those who received vaccine or placebo ended up with similar non-spike TCR breadth.

To note about this clone: Its specificity is not known.

CDR1 is SGDLS, CDR2 YYNGEE, per germline. This CDR3 contains 14 residues. V was shortened by 0 bases and J by 4 bases, with 10 bases between the two germline ends. TCRdb's copy holds only in-frame clones and misses some; the assay was immunoSEQ multiplex PCR. The table shows some 420,000 clones, with approximately 90% occurring only once. Treatment in this sample: about 20 received Ad26.COV2.S at low or high dose, single or two shots; about 5 received placebo; per-sample allocation not given. Sampling was done on day 63 after the first vaccine or placebo injection. The receptor was derived from a person aged 18-60 years who received the Ad26.COV2.S COVID-19 vaccine or a placebo. The rearrangement joins TRBV9 to TRBJ2-5; D possibly corresponds to TRBD1 (5 bases). The specimen comprised peripheral blood, sampled in a trial of Ad26.COV2.S vaccine versus placebo. This CDR3 is CASSVAPGLETQYF. The CDR3 bases are TGTGCCAGCAGCGTAGCTCCAGGGCTAGAGACCCAGTACTTC.